The subject of this entry is one T cell receptor (beta chain). The V and J ends lost 6 bases and 5 bases, in that order; junction bases with no gene match: 14. The CDR3 is 18 residues long. Per the germline V gene, CDR1 is LNHDA and CDR2 is SQIVND (reference sequence). Methods used by the authors: Estimation of nucleated cell counts relied on the amplification of reference gene primers. Produced via immunoSEQ multiplex PCR; TCRdb's table is partial and in-frame only. V and J calls and clone size are copied from that table; D and trimming were computed from the DNA. The table shows 20,000 or so clones, with about nine tenths occurring only once. The sample originates from a study of blood T cell repertoires in COVID-19. Overall study: COVID-19 samples from acute and convalescent phases originated in the United States, Italy and Spain. T cells, B-cell-depleted T cells, or PBMCs provided the cDNA or gDNA that served as material.

The TCR originated in a woman in her 70s with active COVID-19. The chain recombines TRBV19 with TRBJ2-1; 12 nucleotides align to TRBD2. Sample: peripheral blood. The CDR3 DNA follows: TGTGCCAGTAGGAGAGCCGGGACTAGCGGGTATTCCCACAATGAGCAGTTCTTC. This codes for CASRRAGTSGYSHNEQFF. Based on the CDR3 plus reference TRBV19 and TRBJ2-1, the full variable domain is DGGITQSPKYLFRKEGQNVTLSCEQNLNHDAMYWYRQDPGQGLRLIYYSQIVNDFQKGDIAEGYSVSREKKESFPLTVTSAQKNPTAFYLCASRRAGTSGYSHNEQFFGPGTRLTVL.